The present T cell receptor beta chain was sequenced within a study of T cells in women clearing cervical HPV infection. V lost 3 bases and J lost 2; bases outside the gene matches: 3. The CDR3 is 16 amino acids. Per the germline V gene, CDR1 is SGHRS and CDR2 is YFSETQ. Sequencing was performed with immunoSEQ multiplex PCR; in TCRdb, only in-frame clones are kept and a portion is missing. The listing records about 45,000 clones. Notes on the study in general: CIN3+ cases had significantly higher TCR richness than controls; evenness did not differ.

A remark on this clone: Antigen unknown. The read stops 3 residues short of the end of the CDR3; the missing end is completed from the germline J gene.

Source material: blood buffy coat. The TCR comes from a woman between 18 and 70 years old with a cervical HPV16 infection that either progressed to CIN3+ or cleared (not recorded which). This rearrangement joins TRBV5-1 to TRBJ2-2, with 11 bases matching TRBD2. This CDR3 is CASSWGTSGNTGELFF. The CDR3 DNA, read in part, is TGCGCCAGCAGCTGGGGGACTAGCGGTAACACCGGGGAG.